One sample yielded the 12 T cell receptor beta chains listed below, sequenced in a study of OX40 agonist ivuxolimab in advanced cancers. The method was immunoSEQ multiplex PCR; TCRdb's version includes in-frame clones alone and lacks a portion of them. The sample has roughly 48,000 clones, 85% seen once. This specimen was CD4+ or CD8+ T cells sorted from blood, taken in a trial of the OX40 agonist ivuxolimab. The receptors originated from an adult with an advanced solid tumor such as melanoma, head and neck, liver or kidney cancer.

The V call is TRBV7-9, the J call TRBJ2-2; no reliable D call. V lost 5 bases and J lost 3, with 7 bases in between. Per the germline V gene, CDR1 is SEHNR and CDR2 is FQNEAQ (reference sequence). The CDR3 covers 13 residues. The CDR3 here is CASSQMYTGELFF. DNA of the CDR3: TGTGCCAGCAGCCAAATGTACACCGGGGAGCTGTTTTTT.

This chain uses TRBV28 with TRBJ1-1; 12 positions agree with TRBD1. With 9 bases clipped from V and 1 base from J, the junction kept 18 bases outside the gene matches. The CDR3 extends over 19 amino acids. Germline values: CDR1 MDHEN, CDR2 SYDVKM. For the CDR3, the DNA is TGTGCCAGTCCTGGGTCCTCCGGGACAGGGGGCCAGGGGAACACTGAAGCTTTCTTT. The encoded protein is CASPGSSGTGGQGNTEAFF.

This chain uses TRBV2 with TRBJ2-2; 9 nucleotides agree with TRBD1. CDR3 length: 15 residues. Germline V CDR1 and CDR2: SNHLY, FYNNEI. The J segment lost 7 bases and the V segment lost 6 bases, leaving 9 bases of the junction unmatched. CDR3 DNA: TGTGCCAGCAGGGTCGGGACAGGGAAAATCGGGGAGCTGTTTTTT. It specifies CASRVGTGKIGELFF.

This CDR3 reads CASTPGGLNTEAFF. The DNA of the CDR3 is TGTGCCAGCACTCCAGGGGGCCTGAACACTGAAGCTTTCTTT. The chain combines TRBV28 with TRBJ1-1; TRBD1 matches at 8 bases. V trimming: 7 bases; J trimming: 0 bases; junction bases outside the gene matches: 4. The CDR3 spans 14 residues. Per the germline V gene, CDR1 is MDHEN and CDR2 is SYDVKM. The full variable domain, in which reference TRBV28 and TRBJ1-1 provide the parts outside the CDR3, is DVKVTQSSRYLVKRTGEKVFLECVQDMDHENMFWYRQDPGLGLRLIYFSYDVKMKEKGDIPEGYSVSREKKERFSLILESASTNQTSMYLCASTPGGLNTEAFFGQGTRLTVV.

The J gene is TRBJ2-3, the V gene TRBV7-9; 7 bases match TRBD2. The CDR3 length is 15 residues. Germline lookup yields CDR1 SEHNR and CDR2 FQNEAQ (reference sequence). The V and J ends lost 7 bases and 2 bases, in that order; junction bases with no gene match: 9. The CDR3 bases are TGTGCCAGCATCGACCTAGCGGACGTCACAGATACGCAGTATTTT. It yields the protein CASIDLADVTDTQYF.

This chain's CDR3 is CASSERYNIQYF. CDR3 sequence (DNA): TGTGCCAGCAGTGAACGTTACAACATTCAGTACTTC. This rearrangement joins TRBV6-1 to TRBJ2-4, with D unresolved. V lost 2 bases and J lost 7, with 6 bases in between. The length of the CDR3 is 12 residues. Germline V gene lookup returns CDR1 MNHNS and CDR2 SASEGT.

The chain joins TRBV4-1 to TRBJ2-3; possible D gene TRBD2, 5 bases. The V end was cut by 3 bases, the J end by 5 bases, with 15 bases between. The CDR3 has 15 amino acids. Germline V gene data show CDR1 as MGHRA and CDR2 as YSYEKL. CDR3 loop: CASSQHLGVVDTQYF. Written as DNA, the CDR3 is TGCGCCAGCAGCCAGCATTTGGGAGTCGTAGATACGCAGTATTTT.

This CDR3 reads CASSPGGSNEQFF. CDR3 DNA sequence: TGTGCCAGCTCACCCGGAGGTAGCAATGAGCAGTTCTTC. The gene calls are TRBV18 and TRBJ2-1; possible D gene TRBD2, 5 bases. Germline V gene sequence: CDR1 KGHSH, CDR2 LQKENI. The length of the CDR3 is 13 residues. V was pared by 3 bases and J by 6 bases, with 9 bases between.

The genes are TRBV30 and TRBJ2-7; D unclear. Germline V CDR1 and CDR2: GTSNPN, SVGIG (reference sequence). The CDR3 length is 11 residues. Trimming left V 1 base short and J 4 bases short, with 5 bases between. The CDR3 loop is CAWSGRYEQYF. The CDR3 DNA reads as TGTGCCTGGAGTGGACGGTACGAGCAGTACTTC. The full variable domain, rest sourced from reference TRBV30 and TRBJ2-7, is SQTIHQWPATLVQPVGSPLSLECTVEGTSNPNLYWYRQAAGRGLQLLFYSVGIGQISSEVPQNLSASRPQDRQFILSSKKLLLSDSGFYLCAWSGRYEQYFGPGTRLTVT.

Points on this clone: This could be a read error, since a much larger clone is one nucleotide away. This chain connects TRBV4-2 to TRBJ2-5; D remains unclear. In germline, CDR1 is LGHNA, CDR2 YNFKEQ. V lost 1 base and J lost 11, with 17 bases in between. The CDR3 contains 14 residues. This CDR3 is CASSQGRLANKQYF. The CDR3 nucleotides read TGTGCCAGCAGCCAAGGACGGCTTGCCAACAAGCAGTACTTC.

V gene TRBV18 combines with J gene TRBJ1-1; no reliable D call. Germline CDR1 reads KGHSH; CDR2 reads LQKENI. V lost 3 bases to trimming and J lost 7 bases, with 18 bases between them. CDR3 length: 15 residues. CDR3 in amino acids: CASSPNGPPGDEAFF. The CDR3 DNA reads TGTGCCAGCTCACCTAACGGCCCTCCTGGAGATGAAGCTTTCTTT.

This clone was observed once. The V and J genes are TRBV20-1 and TRBJ2-7; D not certain. The ends were cut back, 6 bases at V and 12 bases at J, with 9 bases in the middle. There are 8 residues in the CDR3. Germline V lookup: CDR1 DFQATT, CDR2 SNEGSKA (reference sequence). CDR3: CSALGLYF. CDR3 in DNA: TGCAGTGCACTGGGCCTGTACTTC.